A selection of T cell receptor beta chains follows, all from one sample in a study of post-analysis software for immune sequencing data. TCRdb analysed the PCR reads with MiXCR anew, one entry per CDR3 protein. The table has about 770,000 distinct CDR3 sequences, just over 45% seen once. Specimen: blood. These receptors were obtained from a girl aged 5-17 years with multiple sclerosis. Each CDR3 is given with its conserved first and last residue. The order of the fields is clone size, V gene, J gene, D gene, CDR3 DNA, CDR3 protein. D genes are given only for firm matches. Not all rows give a size; the values are once, few, many and, for expanded clones, a class.

-	TRBV12-3/TRBV12-4	TRBJ1-5	-	TGTGCCAACAGGCTAGGGGACAATTGGCCCCAGCATTTT	CANRLGDNWPQHF
few	TRBV6-2/TRBV6-3	TRBJ2-7	TRBD2	TGTGCCAGCACCCCCAACCGGGAGGCCCGAGGCGAGCAGTACTTC	CASTPNREARGEQYF
-	TRBV25-1	TRBJ2-1	-	TGTGCCAGCAGTGACCTAGGGCCATCCTACAATGAGCAGTTCTTC	CASSDLGPSYNEQFF
few	TRBV12-3/TRBV12-4	TRBJ2-5	-	TGTGCCAGCAGGGACACCGCCCAAGAGACCCAGTACTTC	CASRDTAQETQYF
many	TRBV24-1	TRBJ1-2	-	TGTGCCACCAGTGATGTGGACGGCTATGGCTACACCTTC	CATSDVDGYGYTF
few	TRBV7-2	TRBJ1-2	-	TGTGCCAGCAGCTTAAAGGGAGTACTCTATGGCTACACCTTC	CASSLKGVLYGYTF
few	TRBV20-1	TRBJ2-7	-	TGCAGTGCTAGAGATGTCCGGGATGGCTCCTACGAGCAGTACTTC	CSARDVRDGSYEQYF
-	TRBV5-1	TRBJ2-5	-	TGCGCCAGCAGCCAGGGGGGGACAGTGAAAGAGACCCAGTACTTC	CASSQGGTVKETQYF
few	TRBV4-1	TRBJ2-1	TRBD2	TGCGCCAGCAGCCATCTAAGCGGGAGCCGCAATGAGCAGTTCTTC	CASSHLSGSRNEQFF
-	TRBV7-2	TRBJ1-2	-	TGTGCCAGCAGCTTAGGGGATACGACTCAGAATGGCTACACCTTC	CASSLGDTTQNGYTF
many	TRBV7-9	TRBJ1-2	-	TGTGCCAGCAGCTTAATTGGGCAGGGGTTCGGGCTTACCTATGGCTACACCTTC	CASSLIGQGFGLTYGYTF
-	TRBV20-1	TRBJ2-5	TRBD2	TGCAGTGCTAGAGGAGGACTAGCGGGAGAGGGTGTAAGGGAGACCCAGTACTTC	CSARGGLAGEGVRETQYF
-	TRBV11-2	TRBJ2-5	TRBD2	TGTGCCAGCAGACCGCTGTGGGGAGGGCAAGAGACCCAGTACTTC	CASRPLWGGQETQYF
-	TRBV7-3	TRBJ2-1	-	TGTGCCGGCAGCCCCGCGACACAGAGGGTCAATGAGCAGTTCTTC	CAGSPATQRVNEQFF
-	TRBV6-6	TRBJ2-4	-	TGTGCCAGCAGTTACGACACAGGGAAAAACATTCAGTACTTC	CASSYDTGKNIQYF
-	TRBV7-8	TRBJ2-5	-	TGTGCCAGCAGCCAACCGATTTATGTGGGGCTGGGCCAAGAGACCCAGTACTTC	CASSQPIYVGLGQETQYF
few	TRBV7-3	TRBJ2-1	-	TGTGCCAGCAGCTCCGACGGGACCCTGGGCAATGAGCAGTTCTTC	CASSSDGTLGNEQFF
few	TRBV4-3	TRBJ1-5	-	TGCGCCAGCAGCCAAGATGGGGGGGGTGCTAATCAGCCCCAGCATTTT	CASSQDGGGANQPQHF
-	TRBV20-1	TRBJ2-1	TRBD2	TGCAGTGCTAGAGGGGCCCCCCGACTAGCGCCTAATGAGCAGTTCTTC	CSARGAPRLAPNEQFF
few	TRBV29-1	TRBJ2-3	-	TGCAGCGTTGACGAGCAGTCCACAGATACGCAGTATTTT	CSVDEQSTDTQYF
-	TRBV12-3/TRBV12-4	TRBJ1-2	-	TGTGCCAGCAGTGGGATCGGGGCCGGCTATGGCTACACCTTC	CASSGIGAGYGYTF
few	TRBV6-5	TRBJ2-4	TRBD2	TGTGCCAGTTCTAGCGGGAGGGCCAAAAACATTCAGTACTTC	CASSSGRAKNIQYF
-	TRBV7-2	TRBJ1-5	TRBD1	TGTGCCAGTGGGGGGGACAGGAACCCCGAGCAGCCCCAGCATTTT	CASGGDRNPEQPQHF
-	TRBV5-5	TRBJ2-1	TRBD2	TGTGCCAGCAGCCCAGGACTAGTTGAGCAGTTCTTC	CASSPGLVEQFF
-	TRBV5-5	TRBJ2-3	TRBD2	TGTGCCAGCAGCGAACTCCTAGCGGGAGACACAGATACGCAGTATTTT	CASSELLAGDTDTQYF
-	TRBV9	TRBJ1-2	TRBD1	TGTGCCAGCAGCGCGGGACAGGGCTATCATGGCTACACCTTC	CASSAGQGYHGYTF
-	TRBV25-1	TRBJ1-2	TRBD1	TGTGCCAGCAGTGAATCGGGAGGGGGCGCCGTGGGCTATGGCTACACCTTC	CASSESGGGAVGYGYTF
few	TRBV7-9	TRBJ2-1	TRBD2	TGTGCCAGCAGCTTTGTGGGGGGAGGGTCGAGGGATGGGTCCTACAATGAGCAGTTCTTC	CASSFVGGGSRDGSYNEQFF
-	TRBV20-1	TRBJ2-7	-	TGCAGTGCTAGTAGTGACATGTCCTACGAGCAGTACTTC	CSASSDMSYEQYF
-	TRBV28	TRBJ2-3	TRBD2	TGTGCCAGCAGACGGGCCGGGACTAGCGGGAGCAGCACAGATACGCAGTATTTT	CASRRAGTSGSSTDTQYF
-	TRBV12-5	TRBJ2-3	-	TGTGCTAGTGGTTTGGAAGCCGCGGATACGCAGTATTTT	CASGLEAADTQYF
many	TRBV3-1	TRBJ2-7	-	TGTGCCAGCACTTCTCTCACGTACGAGCAGTACTTC	CASTSLTYEQYF
many	TRBV18	TRBJ2-1	-	TGTGCCAGCTCACCTGGGGGGAATGAGCAGTTCTTC	CASSPGGNEQFF
-	TRBV4-1	TRBJ2-7	-	TGCGCCAGCAGCCAAGAACCCCCCAGCGGGGACAATGAGCAGTACTTC	CASSQEPPSGDNEQYF
-	TRBV7-2	TRBJ1-5	-	TGTGCCAGCAGCCCCCCGGGAACGGCAACTCAGCCCCAGCATTTT	CASSPPGTATQPQHF
-	TRBV7-2	TRBJ2-7	TRBD2	TGTGCCAGCAGCCCAGCGGGAGCCCCGTACGAGCAGTACTTC	CASSPAGAPYEQYF
-	TRBV29-1	TRBJ2-1	-	TGCAGCGTTGAGGATGAAACTAGGAGCTCCTACAATGAGCAGTTCTTC	CSVEDETRSSYNEQFF
few	TRBV29-1	TRBJ1-2	TRBD1	TGCAGCGTTGATACAGGGGTCGTAGGCTACACCTTC	CSVDTGVVGYTF
-	TRBV20-1	TRBJ2-3	TRBD2	TGCAGTGCCACTGCTAGCGGGATCACAGATACGCAGTATTTT	CSATASGITDTQYF
-	TRBV25-1	TRBJ2-1	TRBD2	TGTGCCAGCAGTGATAGGACTAGCGGCTCCTACAATGAGCAGTTCTTC	CASSDRTSGSYNEQFF
-	TRBV5-4	TRBJ1-2	-	TGTGCTAGCAGCGACACAGCTAACTATGGCTACACCTTC	CASSDTANYGYTF
few	TRBV5-1	TRBJ2-3	TRBD1	TGCGCCAGCAGCTCAACGGGACAGATTCAAGTTACGCAGTATTTT	CASSSTGQIQVTQYF
few	TRBV29-1	TRBJ1-2	-	TGCAGCGTTGAACAGGGCATAAGAGGTGGCTACACCTTC	CSVEQGIRGGYTF
few	TRBV4-1	TRBJ1-5	TRBD1	TGCGCCAGCAGCCAAGAATGGCAGGGGGATCAGCCCCAGCATTTT	CASSQEWQGDQPQHF
-	TRBV7-8	TRBJ1-4	-	TGTGCCAGCAGCTTAGACAGAGCTAATGAAAAACTGTTTTTT	CASSLDRANEKLFF
-	TRBV19	TRBJ2-7	-	TGTGCCAGTAGTTTGGGTTTGGGGGCCACCTACGAGCAGTACTTC	CASSLGLGATYEQYF
-	TRBV5-1	TRBJ2-1	TRBD2	TGCGCCAGCAGCACCGGACTAGCGGGAGTTATGGAGCAGTTCTTC	CASSTGLAGVMEQFF
few	TRBV7-2	TRBJ2-3	TRBD1	TGTGCCAGCAGCCGAAACAGGGGGCCCACAGATACGCAGTATTTT	CASSRNRGPTDTQYF
-	TRBV4-1	TRBJ2-7	-	TGCGCCAGCAGCCAATCGACCGACGAGCAGTACTTC	CASSQSTDEQYF
-	TRBV15	TRBJ1-1	TRBD1	TGTGCCACCAGCACGCGCAGGGGGCGCATTGAAGCTTTCTTT	CATSTRRGRIEAFF
-	TRBV6-1	TRBJ1-5	-	TGTGCCAGCAGTGCGCCCGGCGGGGGGGTCAATCAGCCCCAGCATTTT	CASSAPGGGVNQPQHF
-	TRBV13	TRBJ2-2	-	TGTGCCAGCAGCTTAGAGGGAGCTGAGCTGTTTTTT	CASSLEGAELFF
-	TRBV4-1	TRBJ2-7	-	TGCGCCAGCAGCCAAGAGGGCCACGAGCAGTACTTC	CASSQEGHEQYF
-	TRBV20-1	TRBJ2-1	TRBD2	TGCAGTGCTAGGGACCCGACGGGACTAGCGGGAGTGGGTGAGCAGTTCTTC	CSARDPTGLAGVGEQFF
-	TRBV7-9	TRBJ1-1	TRBD1	TGTGCCAGCAGCTTGACAGGGGTTAACACTGAAGCTTTCTTT	CASSLTGVNTEAFF
-	TRBV15	TRBJ2-3	TRBD2	TGTGCCACCAGCAGAGATTGGCCCGGGGCCCGGGGGGCAGATACGCAGTATTTT	CATSRDWPGARGADTQYF